This passage covers 23 T cell receptor beta chains from one sample sequenced in a study of T cells in Graves' hyperthyroidism and ophthalmopathy. Amplification yielded TCR beta CDR3 regions, with RNA transcripts as the source. Carried out on the TCR CDR3, a first-round RT-PCR used the HTBI primer set. TCRdb reanalysed the multiplex PCR reads using MiXCR and keeps one entry per CDR3 protein. Of about 500,000 distinct CDR3 sequences listed, 14% are singletons. Sequenced sample: blood. The receptors were sampled from a woman under 30 with Graves' hyperthyroidism.

The chain uses TRBV12-3 or TRBV12-4 and TRBJ1-5; 10 bases match TRBD1. Trimming took 5 bases from V and 4 from J; bases not matched to a gene: 8. The CDR3 is 16 amino acids. DNA for the CDR3: TGTGCCAGCAGTACCGAGACAGGGGGCTCTAATCAGCCCCAGCATTTT. This translates into CASSTETGGSNQPQHF.

The J gene is TRBJ1-1, the V gene TRBV5-1; D is unclear. Germline CDR1 and CDR2: SGHRS and YFSETQ. The CDR3 totals 13 residues. V shed 3 bases and J shed 7 bases, with 13 bases lying between them. The CDR3 spells CASSSRGALEAFF. The CDR3 coding sequence is TGCGCCAGCAGCTCGCGGGGAGCCCTTGAAGCTTTCTTT.

CDR3 amino acids: CASSQPVPDTQYF. The CDR3 DNA is TGTGCCAGCAGCCAACCGGTCCCAGATACGCAGTATTTT. V usage is TRBV4-2 and J usage is TRBJ2-3; no definite D call. Germline CDR1 and CDR2: LGHNA and YNFKEQ. The CDR3 totals 13 residues. V lost 2 bases and J lost 4, with 7 bases in between.

The V and J genes are TRBV11-1 and TRBJ1-1, with TRBD1 as a possible D gene (5 bases). Germline V gene sequence: CDR1 SGHAT, CDR2 FQDESV (reference sequence). The CDR3 length is 14 residues. Trimming removed 6 bases from V and 4 bases from J, with 15 bases in between. The CDR3 loop is CASSWTGTLTEAFF. DNA of the CDR3: TGTGCCAGCAGTTGGACCGGGACTCTCACTGAAGCTTTCTTT.

The chain combines TRBV10-1 with TRBJ2-1, with 8 bases identical to TRBD2. V was clipped by 3 bases and J by 2 bases; unmatched bases: 6. The CDR3 consists of 16 residues. In germline, CDR1 is WNHNN, CDR2 SYGVQD (reference sequence). CDR3 in DNA: TGCGCCAGCAGTGACAAAGCGGGAGTTCCCTACAATGAGCAGTTCTTC. Residues: CASSDKAGVPYNEQFF.

This clonotype was recorded many times. The V gene is TRBV29-1, the J gene TRBJ1-4; the match to TRBD1 covers 10 bases. CDR1 is SQVTM and CDR2 is ANQGSEA in the germline V gene. The CDR3 runs 13 residues. The J segment lost 4 bases and the V segment lost 6 bases, leaving 2 bases of the junction unmatched. CDR3 region: CSVGTGDNEKLFF. In DNA, the CDR3 is TGCAGCGTCGGGACAGGGGATAATGAAAAACTGTTTTTT.

V gene TRBV5-1 combines with J gene TRBJ2-5, with D perhaps being TRBD1 or TRBD2 (5 bases each). Trimming removed 1 base from V and 5 bases from J, with 18 bases in between. CDR3 size: 16 residues. Germline lookup yields CDR1 SGHRS and CDR2 YFSETQ. CDR3 in amino acids: CASSLTLGVEGETQYF. CDR3 DNA sequence: TGCGCCAGCAGCTTGACTCTGGGGGTCGAGGGTGAGACCCAGTACTTC.

This clonotype was recorded many times. V gene TRBV12-3 or TRBV12-4 combines with J gene TRBJ1-6, with D tentatively TRBD1 (5 bases). V was clipped by 3 bases and J by 9 bases, with 12 bases between them. This CDR3 is built from 14 residues. This CDR3 reads CASSLQGLGSPLHF. In DNA, the CDR3 is TGTGCCAGCAGTTTGCAGGGTTTGGGTTCACCCCTCCACTTT.

This chain joins TRBV7-8 and TRBJ1-3; D is uncertain. Trimming took off 5 bases at V and 3 bases at J, with 14 bases between the two ends. In germline, CDR1 is SGHVS, CDR2 FQNEAQ. This CDR3 spans 15 amino acids. The CDR3 DNA reads TGTGCCAGCAGCCCCAAGGCGTGGGGTGGAAACACCATATATTTT. Protein sequence: CASSPKAWGGNTIYF.

This clonotype was counted only a few times. J is TRBJ1-1 and V is TRBV13; D ambiguous. Germline V CDR1 and CDR2: PRHDT, FYEKMQ (reference sequence). There are 14 residues in the CDR3. V shed 3 bases and J shed 11 bases, with 19 bases lying between them. CDR3: CASSLGRGAPGAFF. CDR3 DNA: TGTGCCAGCAGCTTGGGCAGAGGTGCTCCAGGCGCTTTCTTT.

This clonotype was found a few times. A junction boundary mismatches the germline segment, possibly from a read error. The chain employs TRBV6-1 and TRBJ2-3, with D maybe TRBD1 (5 bases). The CDR3 sequence is 16 residues long. The V gene's germline CDR1 is MNHNS and CDR2 SASEGT. CDR3 DNA sequence: TGTGCCAGCAGTGAGAACCGAAAGGGCAAGACAGATGCGCAGTATTTT. Residues: CASSENRKGKTDAQYF.

This chain uses TRBV10-3 with TRBJ2-3; D is undetermined. The germline V gene has CDR1 ENHRY and CDR2 SYGVKD. Trimming removed 4 bases from V and 6 bases from J, with 11 bases in between. The CDR3 sequence is 13 residues long. CDR3: CAISAPYGDTQYF. The CDR3 nucleotides read TGTGCCATCAGTGCCCCGTATGGGGATACGCAGTATTTT.

This clonotype has ten or more counts. The chain carries TRBV12-3 or TRBV12-4 and TRBJ1-6; TRBD1 aligns across 7 bases. This CDR3 region has 18 residues. Losses at the gene ends were 4 bases for V and 7 bases for J; bases not matched to a gene: 16. The CDR3 region is CASSSLGWGTVRNSPLHF. CDR3 coding DNA: TGTGCCAGCAGTTCCCTAGGCTGGGGGACAGTCAGGAATTCACCCCTCCACTTT.

The V call is TRBV5-1, the J call TRBJ2-2; D is uncertain. The CDR3 spans 15 residues. V was trimmed by 4 bases and J by 4 bases, leaving 14 bases between them. Germline V gene data show CDR1 as SGHRS and CDR2 as YFSETQ. CDR3 amino acids: CASSVASPGTGELFF. The CDR3 bases are TGCGCCAGCAGCGTCGCGTCTCCTGGCACCGGGGAGCTGTTTTTT.

This clonotype was observed at least ten times. The chain joins TRBV3-1 to TRBJ1-2; 7 bases map to TRBD1. The CDR3 is made up of 14 amino acids. The germline V gene has CDR1 LGHDT and CDR2 YNNKEL (reference sequence). Trimming took 1 base from V and 7 from J; bases not matched to a gene: 6. This chain's CDR3 is CASSQGQGFGGYTF. Written as DNA, the CDR3 is TGTGCCAGCAGCCAAGGACAGGGCTTCGGTGGCTACACCTTC.

This clonotype was recorded many times. This chain joins TRBV7-2 and TRBJ2-7, with 12 bases fitting TRBD2. This CDR3 has 14 residues. CDR1 and CDR2 from the germline V gene are SGHTA and FQGNSA. Trimming took 5 bases from V and 8 from J; bases not matched to a gene: 7. DNA of the CDR3: TGTGCCAGCAGCCTTGGACTAGCGGGAAGTAAGCAGTACTTC. This gives the protein CASSLGLAGSKQYF.

This clonotype has only a few counts. The J gene is TRBJ2-2, the V gene TRBV2; D uncertain. Germline assignment: CDR1 SNHLY and CDR2 FYNNEI. Trimming stripped 8 bases from V and 3 bases from J, with 19 bases between. The CDR3 is 16 residues long. As DNA, the CDR3 is TGTGCCAGCCGTCAGCCTCGAGAGTGGTACACCGGGGAGCTGTTTTTT. It encodes CASRQPREWYTGELFF.

This clonotype has at least ten counts. The J gene is TRBJ2-3, the V gene TRBV3-1; D remains unclear. V lost 1 base and J 5 bases, leaving 4 bases between the germline ends. Per the germline V gene, CDR1 is LGHDT and CDR2 is YNNKEL (reference sequence). The CDR3 runs 12 residues. The CDR3 bases are TGTGCCAGCAGCCAAGTGGTAGATACGCAGTATTTT. It yields the protein CASSQVVDTQYF.

The chain joins TRBV9 to TRBJ2-3; 7 bases are a match to TRBD2. V shed 2 bases, J shed 2 bases, and the junction held 5 bases outside the gene matches. Germline V gene data show CDR1 as SGDLS and CDR2 as YYNGEE. The CDR3 consists of 15 residues. CDR3 region: CASSVVAGYTDTQYF. CDR3 sequence (DNA): TGTGCCAGCAGCGTGGTAGCGGGCTACACAGATACGCAGTATTTT.

This clonotype was recorded at least ten times. The genes are TRBV4-1 and TRBJ2-7; 7 nucleotides line up with TRBD2. Losses at the gene ends were 0 bases for V and 3 bases for J; bases not matched to a gene: 5. The CDR3 is 15 residues long. CDR1 is MGHRA, CDR2 YSYEKL, per germline. CDR3 coding DNA: TGCGCCAGCAGCCAAGATATTCGCGGGAGCTACGAGCAGTACGTC. Its translation: CASSQDIRGSYEQYV.

This clonotype was recorded a few times. The chain uses TRBV5-6 and TRBJ1-5; weak D call: TRBD1 (6 bases). Trimming shortened V by 7 bases and J by 3 bases, and 11 bases separated the two germline ends. Germline CDR1 reads SGHDT; CDR2 reads YYEEEE. CDR3 length equals 13 residues. The CDR3 DNA is TGTGCCAGCCAAGGGGGGAACAATCAGCCCCAGCATTTT. Protein product: CASQGGNNQPQHF.

The V gene is TRBV6-1, the J gene TRBJ2-2, with D uncertain. Trimming took 9 bases from V and 4 from J, leaving 12 bases between them. Germline values: CDR1 MNHNS, CDR2 SASEGT. CDR3 size: 13 residues. CDR3 DNA sequence: TGTGCCAGAGAGGACGGTGGCACCGGGGAGCTGTTTTTT. Translation gives CAREDGGTGELFF.

Ten or more counts support this clonotype. V gene TRBV11-2 combines with J gene TRBJ1-1; possibly TRBD1 for D (6 bases). The V and J ends lost 5 bases and 5 bases respectively, with 21 bases between them. The CDR3 extends over 16 amino acids. Per germline, CDR1 SGHAT and CDR2 FQNNGV. CDR3 in DNA: TGTGCCAGCAGCCCCCGCGGGGGGGGCCTAGGGACTGAAGCTTTCTTT. Protein: CASSPRGGGLGTEAFF. Full variable domain (rest looked up from reference TRBV11-2 and TRBJ1-1): EAGVAQSPRYKIIEKRQSVAFWCNPISGHATLYWYQQILGQGPKLLIQFQNNGVVDDSQLPKDRFSAERLKGVDSTLKIQPAKLEDSAVYLCASSPRGGGLGTEAFFGQGTRLTVV.